This TCR beta chain derives from a study of T cell repertoires in ileal Crohn's disease. The wider study: About 37% were active smokers at surgery; median disease duration was almost 8 years. From the surgical specimen's inflamed ileum, biopsies were taken as M0. Findings and limits, study-wide: Sorted CD8 T cells held more high-frequency clones than CD4.

The repertoire was sequenced with immunoSEQ multiplex PCR; TCRdb's copy has only in-frame clones and lacks some. Of about 17,000 clones in the sample, about 70% were seen once. Time point described: inflamed ileum from the surgical specimen. Germline lookup yields CDR1 SGHAT and CDR2 FQNNGV. Trimming removed 5 bases from V and 3 bases from J, with 11 bases in between. The CDR3 covers 14 residues. Regarding this clone: Its antigen is not identified.

The TCR originated in an adult with Crohn's disease. The chain has TRBV11-2 and TRBJ1-5; weak D call: TRBD1 (5 bases). The sequencing input was ileal tissue. The CDR3 region has the DNA TGTGCCAGCAGCACCGACAGTTTCAATCAGCCCCAGCATTTT. Encoded protein: CASSTDSFNQPQHF.